These 10 T cell receptor beta chains were all obtained from the same sample, sequenced in a study of T cells expressing NK-cell markers. With the 5' RACE reads reprocessed, TCRdb shows one record per CDR3 protein and no DNA. The repertoire table contains a few hundred thousand distinct CDR3 sequences. The specimen sequenced was blood T cells: a sorted CD56 or NKG2C T cell subset, CD4+ or CD8+ T cells, or bulk PBMC T cells (not recorded which). The origin of the receptors is a man aged 18 to 30 in good health.

The rearrangement joins TRBV6-2 or TRBV6-3 to TRBJ2-1; the TCRdb D gene call, TRBD1, has no DNA to confirm it. From germline, CDR1 is MNHEY and CDR2 SVGEGT. There are 14 residues in the CDR3. CDR3 in amino acids: CASSGPQGTDEQFF.

The chain couples TRBV7-3 to TRBJ2-1; the TRBD1 assignment by TCRdb is unverifiable without DNA. The CDR3 totals 14 residues. Germline CDR1 SGHTA, CDR2 FQGTGA. CDR3 sequence reads: CASSRVANRGEQFF.

V usage is TRBV9 and J usage is TRBJ2-1; the TCRdb D gene call, TRBD2, has no DNA to confirm it. This CDR3 has 16 amino acids. In germline, CDR1 is SGDLS, CDR2 YYNGEE. The CDR3 sequence: CASSVGGTSVPNEQFF.

This sequence joins TRBV5-4 and TRBJ2-7; the D gene TCRdb calls, TRBD2, cannot be checked with no DNA. Germline assignment: CDR1 SGHNT and CDR2 YYREEE (reference sequence). This CDR3 has 15 residues. The CDR3 loop is CASSLDRTSYEQQYF.

The genes are TRBV29-1 and TRBJ1-1. Germline CDR1 reads SQVTM; CDR2 reads ANQGSEA. The CDR3 is 11 residues long. This CDR3 is CSLGGGTEAFF. Full variable domain (remainder filled in from reference TRBV29-1 and TRBJ1-1): SAVISQKPSRDICQRGTSLTIQCQVDSQVTMMFWYRQQPGQSLTLIATANQGSEATYESGFVIDKFPISRPNLTFSTLTVSNMSPEDSSIYLCSLGGGTEAFFGQGTRLTVV.

The rearrangement joins TRBV11-2 to TRBJ2-5; TCRdb lists TRBD1, though no DNA is available to test this call. Germline CDR1 is SGHAT and CDR2 is FQNNGV. The CDR3 sequence is 16 residues long. CDR3 residues: CASSPSRDKKWETQYF.

This chain links TRBV2 with TRBJ2-3; TCRdb designates TRBD2, a call that cannot be tested without DNA. CDR1 and CDR2 from the germline V gene are SNHLY and FYNNEI. This CDR3 has 15 residues. The CDR3 sequence: CASSRAAGGTDTQYF.

The chain uses TRBV4-2 and TRBJ2-1; TCRdb returns TRBD2, unconfirmable since there is no DNA. This CDR3 contains 17 residues. Germline lookup yields CDR1 LGHNA and CDR2 YNFKEQ. The CDR3 reads CASSHQGPAEPSNEQFF.

This chain joins TRBV20-1 and TRBJ1-2. The germline V gene encodes CDR1 DFQATT and CDR2 SNEGSKA (reference sequence). The CDR3 totals 16 residues. CDR3 protein: CSASQEMRGRDYGYTF.

This chain links TRBV30 with TRBJ2-6. The CDR3 runs 13 residues. Germline CDR1 and CDR2: GTSNPN and SVGIG (reference sequence). The CDR3 loop reads CAWKIPGANVLTF. The variable domain in full, completed from reference TRBV30 and TRBJ2-6, reads SQTIHQWPATLVQPVGSPLSLECTVEGTSNPNLYWYRQAAGRGLQLLFYSVGIGQISSEVPQNLSASRPQDRQFILSSKKLLLSDSGFYLCAWKIPGANVLTFGAGSRLTVL.